Following are 22 T cell receptor beta chains from one sample sequenced in a study of shared clonotypes between healthy human individuals. Profiled with immunoSEQ multiplex PCR; TCRdb holds only in-frame clones, not every one. The sample lists roughly 2.6 million clones; just over 90% were seen once. The sequenced sample was naive CD4+ T cells sorted from blood. The subset denotes: CD45RA+ positively selected. The receptors were sampled from a man between 18 and 29 years old in good health.

On this clone: Within the sample, other DNA sequences also encode this same CDR3. The chain joins TRBV19 to TRBJ1-5; no firm D call. In germline, CDR1 is LNHDA, CDR2 SQIVND (reference sequence). CDR3 size: 12 residues. V dropped 3 bases and J dropped 5 bases, with 5 bases sitting between them. The CDR3 protein is CASSMRDQPQHF. CDR3 sequence (DNA): TGTGCCAGTAGTATGAGGGATCAGCCCCAGCATTTT.

The V and J genes are TRBV5-6 and TRBJ2-7, with 7 bases identical to TRBD1. CDR1 is SGHDT, CDR2 YYEEEE, per germline. V gave up 2 bases and J gave up 2 bases; unmatched junction bases: 4. The CDR3 covers 14 residues. CDR3 sequence reads: CASSFRDSPYEQYF. The CDR3 nucleotides read TGTGCCAGCAGCTTCCGGGACAGTCCCTACGAGCAGTACTTC.

The rearrangement uses TRBV6-5 and TRBJ1-4; D uncertain. V shed 2 bases and J shed 6 bases, with 7 bases lying between them. The CDR3 is made up of 13 amino acids. From germline, CDR1 is MNHEY and CDR2 SVGAGI. CDR3 protein: CASSYRPYEKLFF. Here the CDR3 DNA reads TGTGCCAGCAGTTACAGGCCGTATGAAAAACTGTTTTTT.

This clone has only one observation. The chain has TRBV5-1 and TRBJ2-7; D possibly uses TRBD1 or TRBD2 (5 bases each). Between the trimmed V and J ends, which lost 7 bases and 6 bases, there was a span of 20 bases. Germline-derived CDR1 and CDR2 are SGHRS and YFSETQ. CDR3 length: 14 amino acids. In nucleotides, the CDR3 is TGCGCCAGCGGGACGGTCTCGAACGGCGCCGAGCAGTACTTC. Translating gives CASGTVSNGAEQYF. The variable domain in full, completed from reference TRBV5-1 and TRBJ2-7, reads KAGVTQTPRYLIKTRGQQVTLSCSPISGHRSVSWYQQTPGQGLQFLFEYFSETQRNKGNFPGRFSGRQFSNSRSEMNVSTLELGDSALYLCASGTVSNGAEQYFGPGTRLTVT.

This clone was detected once. V usage is TRBV30 and J usage is TRBJ2-5; TRBD2 agrees at 7 bases. The J call may not be correct, given that the DNA end is closer to TRBJ2-7. CDR1 GTSNPN and CDR2 SVGIG come from the germline V gene (reference sequence). This CDR3 has 13 residues. In DNA, the CDR3 is TGTGCCTGGAGCTCAGGACTAGCCTACGAGCAGTACTTC. As protein: CAWSSGLAYEQYF.

This clone was counted once. This rearrangement joins TRBV5-4 to TRBJ2-5, with 7 bases that match TRBD2. Trimming removed 4 bases from V and 5 bases from J; junction bases left unmatched: 8. The CDR3 has 14 amino acids. Germline CDR1 and CDR2: SGHNT and YYREEE (reference sequence). The CDR3 loop reads CASSATSVGETQYF. The CDR3 DNA sequence: TGTGCCAGCAGCGCCACTAGCGTCGGTGAGACCCAGTACTTC.

The rearrangement uses TRBV28 and TRBJ1-3; no firm D call. Trimming removed 2 bases at V and 0 bases at J, with 11 bases between. The length of the CDR3 is 16 residues. From germline, CDR1 is MDHEN and CDR2 SYDVKM. CDR3 bases: TGTGCCAGCAGTTTAGGCAGTAACCTCTCTGGAAACACCATATATTTT. Translation gives CASSLGSNLSGNTIYF.

The chain is built from TRBV6-4 and TRBJ1-5; tentative D call: TRBD1 (5 bases). Germline V gene sequence: CDR1 MRHNA, CDR2 SNTAGT. The CDR3 is 14 amino acids. Deletions cut 5 bases from V and 5 bases from J, with 13 bases between. CDR3 region: CASSPGGTYQPQHF. The CDR3, as DNA: TGTGCCAGCAGTCCCGGGGGTACTTATCAGCCCCAGCATTTT.

This sequence joins TRBV6-5 and TRBJ2-5, with a possible D match to TRBD2 (5 bases). Germline V CDR1 and CDR2: MNHEY, SVGAGI. V was pared by 5 bases and J by 9 bases, with 13 bases between. This CDR3 spans 12 amino acids. The CDR3 DNA sequence: TGTGCCAGCAGTCTCCGCTCGGGGTCCCAGTACTTC. Protein: CASSLRSGSQYF.

The chain links TRBV11-2 to TRBJ1-2; maybe TRBD1 (5 bases). The CDR3 has 17 residues. CDR1 and CDR2 from the germline V gene are SGHAT and FQNNGV. Between the trimmed V and J ends, which lost 1 base and 0 bases, there was a span of 15 bases. In DNA form, the CDR3 reads TGTGCCAGCAGCTTAGTCCGGGACCGCCGAACTAACTATGGCTACACCTTC. Its protein product is CASSLVRDRRTNYGYTF. The full variable domain, with the rest looked up from reference TRBV11-2 and TRBJ1-2, is EAGVAQSPRYKIIEKRQSVAFWCNPISGHATLYWYQQILGQGPKLLIQFQNNGVVDDSQLPKDRFSAERLKGVDSTLKIQPAKLEDSAVYLCASSLVRDRRTNYGYTFGSGTRLTVV.

Points on this clone: This same CDR3 is encoded by further DNA sequences in the sample. The CDR3 DNA reads TGTGCCAGTAGTATCAGTTCTTACGAGCAGTACTTC. Translating gives CASSISSYEQYF. The J gene is TRBJ2-7, the V gene TRBV19; no definite D call. The germline gives CDR1 LNHDA, CDR2 SQIVND (reference sequence). The V gene lost 3 bases and the J gene lost 4 bases, with 7 bases spanning the gap. This CDR3 is built from 12 residues.

This chain uses TRBV19 with TRBJ2-4; maybe TRBD1 (6 bases). Trimming cost V 3 bases and J 3 bases, with 12 bases left between them. Germline loops: CDR1 LNHDA, CDR2 SQIVND (reference sequence). The CDR3 totals 15 residues. The DNA for the CDR3 is TGTGCCAGTAGTATTTGGACAGATGGCAAAAACATTCAGTACTTC. It yields the protein CASSIWTDGKNIQYF.

This sequence joins TRBV6-6 and TRBJ1-2; D gene unclear. CDR1 MNHNY and CDR2 SVGAGI come from the germline V gene (reference sequence). Trimming took off 6 bases at V and 0 bases at J, with 17 bases between the two ends. The CDR3 is made up of 16 amino acids. The chain's CDR3 is CASRGRLIVANYGYTF. Written as DNA, the CDR3 is TGTGCCAGCAGGGGCAGACTTATAGTCGCTAACTATGGCTACACCTTC.

The CDR3 loop reads CASSFASGSYEQYF. The CDR3 nucleotides read TGTGCCAGCAGCTTCGCTAGCGGGAGTTACGAGCAGTACTTC. V usage is TRBV11-2 and J usage is TRBJ2-7; TRBD2 matches at 10 bases. V dropped 3 bases and J dropped 4; count of bases not matched to a gene: 3. Germline V gene sequence: CDR1 SGHAT, CDR2 FQNNGV. The CDR3 is made up of 14 amino acids.

The chain joins TRBV11-2 to TRBJ2-4; weak D call: TRBD1 (6 bases). CDR3 length: 18 residues. Germline V gene data show CDR1 as SGHAT and CDR2 as FQNNGV. V gave up 5 bases and J gave up 1 base, with 21 bases separating them. The CDR3 DNA is TGTGCCAGCAGCAGTTACACTGGGGGCCTCCTTGCCAAAAACATTCAGTACTTC. This codes for CASSSYTGGLLAKNIQYF.

As regards this clone: This sample also contains other DNA sequences that code for the same CDR3. The genes are TRBV5-1 and TRBJ2-5; perhaps D is TRBD1 or TRBD2 (6 bases each). The CDR3 loop spans 14 amino acids. From germline, CDR1 is SGHRS and CDR2 YFSETQ. Trimming stripped 1 base from V and 4 bases from J, with 11 bases between. Here the CDR3 reads CASSLTGGRETQYF. The CDR3 DNA follows: TGCGCCAGCAGCTTGACCGGGGGCAGAGAGACCCAGTACTTC.

The chain couples TRBV28 to TRBJ1-1; 7 bases fit TRBD1. Germline V CDR1 and CDR2: MDHEN, SYDVKM. After removal of 5 bases from V and 11 bases from J, the junction contained 8 bases not matched to a gene. This CDR3 region has 12 residues. CDR3 sequence (DNA): TGTGCCAGCAGTATACGACAGGGTAAGGCTTTCTTT. Encoded protein: CASSIRQGKAFF.

The rearrangement uses TRBV5-4 and TRBJ2-3; 11 bases map to TRBD2. The junction had 9 bases not matched to a gene; V was cut back by 9 bases and J by 0 bases. This CDR3 has 16 residues. Looked up from germline, CDR1 is SGHNT and CDR2 is YYREEE (reference sequence). Here the CDR3 DNA reads TGTGCCACCCCCGTTTTAGCGGGAGGGAGCACAGATACGCAGTATTTT. Encoded protein: CATPVLAGGSTDTQYF.

The rearrangement uses TRBV4-1 and TRBJ1-2, with D possibly matching TRBD1 (5 bases). Germline V gene sequence: CDR1 MGHRA, CDR2 YSYEKL. The V gene lost 2 bases and the J gene lost 5 bases, with 18 bases spanning the gap. This CDR3 comprises 16 residues. The DNA for the CDR3 is TGCGCCAGCAGCCAAATTTCCGGGGCAGCCTCTTATGGCTACACCTTC. Encoded protein: CASSQISGAASYGYTF.

The V call is TRBV5-1, the J call TRBJ1-2, with D hard to call. Trimming cost V 1 base and J 10 bases, with 11 bases left between them. Per germline, CDR1 SGHRS and CDR2 YFSETQ. The CDR3 length is 12 residues. CDR3 residues: CASSLSSVDYTF. In DNA, the CDR3 is TGCGCCAGCAGCTTGTCATCGGTAGACTACACCTTC.

CDR3 bases: TGCAGTGCTATCTCCTACGAGCAGTACTTC. It yields the protein CSAISYEQYF. The chain joins TRBV20-1 to TRBJ2-7, with D uncertain. Trimming took 4 bases from V and 0 from J, leaving 1 base between them. Germline lookup yields CDR1 DFQATT and CDR2 SNEGSKA (reference sequence). The CDR3 sequence is 10 residues long.

This chain links TRBV5-6 with TRBJ2-3; D may be TRBD2 (6 bases). Trimming removed 4 bases from V and 4 bases from J, with 16 bases in between. Germline V gene data show CDR1 as SGHDT and CDR2 as YYEEEE. CDR3 length equals 15 residues. CDR3 residues: CASSTPGVSADTQYF. The CDR3 region has the DNA TGTGCCAGCAGCACTCCGGGGGTCTCGGCAGATACGCAGTATTTT.